These 5 T cell receptor beta chains originate from one sample sequenced in a study of regulatory T cells in long-lasting Graves disease. Arm-PCR of CDR3 regions and iRepertoire HTBI primers were the basis on which TCR beta libraries were built. Each CDR3 protein gets one entry after TCRdb re-called the multiplex PCR reads with MiXCR. The sample has about 380,000 distinct CDR3 sequences; around 16% are singletons. The time point here: newly diagnosed GD, antithyroid drugs for less than 3 months. Extracted PBMC RNA gave rise to the TCR library. The sample was peripheral blood mononuclear cells (PBMCs), taken at new diagnosis, from a patient treated with antithyroid drugs. The receptors come from a female donor with Graves disease.

This clonotype was detected ten times or more. CDR3 loop: CASSLGGGEASYEQYF. CDR3 nucleotide sequence: TGTGCCAGCAGCTTAGGGGGGGGGGAGGCTTCCTACGAGCAGTACTTC. The rearrangement uses TRBV13 and TRBJ2-7, with TRBD2 matching 7 bases. V dropped 0 bases and J dropped 1; count of bases not matched to a gene: 6. Germline V lookup: CDR1 PRHDT, CDR2 FYEKMQ (reference sequence). The CDR3 sequence is 16 residues long.

Turning to this clonotype: A much larger clone differs from this one at a single base, so this may be a read error. The chain links TRBV4-3 to TRBJ1-2; TRBD1 matches at 7 bases. Germline loops: CDR1 LGHNA, CDR2 YSLEER. This CDR3 comprises 17 residues. The DNA of the CDR3 is TGCGCCAGCAGCCAAGAACCAGGGGGACAGATTAACTATGGCTGCACCTTC. Protein: CASSQEPGGQINYGCTF.

This clonotype was recorded at least ten times. The gene calls are TRBV5-1 and TRBJ2-1; the D call may be TRBD1 or TRBD2 (6 bases each). V lost 4 bases, J lost 5 bases, and 16 bases lay in between. The CDR3 has 15 residues. The V gene's germline CDR1 is SGHRS and CDR2 YFSETQ. The CDR3 region has the DNA TGCGCCAGCAGCCCTGACGGGGGCGGTCACAATGAGCAGTTCTTC. Protein product: CASSPDGGGHNEQFF.

This clonotype was counted ten times or more. This chain connects TRBV20-1 to TRBJ2-5; TRBD1 aligns across 7 bases. V shed 6 bases and J 5 bases; nucleotides not matched to a gene: 12. The CDR3 covers 14 residues. Germline values: CDR1 DFQATT, CDR2 SNEGSKA (reference sequence). CDR3 coding DNA: TGCAGTGCGCCGACAGGGACATTCGCGGAGACCCAGTACTTC. Translating gives CSAPTGTFAETQYF.

This clonotype has just one count. This chain connects TRBV5-6 to TRBJ1-2; no firm D call. Looked up from germline, CDR1 is SGHDT and CDR2 is YYEEEE. V lost 0 bases, J lost 6 bases, and 12 bases lay in between. This CDR3 comprises 14 residues. The CDR3 nucleotides read TGTGCCAGCAGCTTGGAGGGCGCGGGAGATGGCTACACCTTC. Its translation is CASSLEGAGDGYTF.